This TCR beta chain came from a study of sequential checkpoint blockade in melanoma (dated by TCRdb to the late 2010s). Looking at the study overall: Patients were randomized 1:1 to first-line nivolumab followed by ipilimumab (arm A) or ipilimumab followed by nivolumab (arm B). Maintenance nivolumab came after each of the two trial sequences. DNA from approximately 91 melanoma tumor samples collected before treatment underwent TCRbeta immunosequencing. For some 22 patients, matched tumor biopsies were taken both before treatment and at week 13, after single-agent nivolumab (arm A) or ipilimumab (arm B). About three quarters of the matched tumor biopsy pairs taken before and after treatment were from the same lesion.

As regards this clone: There is no known antigen for this receptor. Base qualities are not provided; no much larger clone lies one nucleotide away.

Broader findings and caveats from the paper: Patients whose tumor T-cell fraction and clonality increased by week 13 were about 30 times more likely to achieve clinical benefit. Among patients in arm A, the nivolumab-first arm, pretreatment tumor TIL clonality was associated with response (P = .04). Within-arm analyses of tumor T-cell fraction were limited by small sample sizes and reduced statistical power. Tumor T-cell fraction and clonality correlated with PD-L1 staining and CD8+ T-cell counts but not with mutational load. The model for predicting response that combines TCR metrics with mutation burden needs to be validated in larger, independent patient cohorts.

The treatment or condition label on this specimen signifies: randomized to nivolumab then ipilimumab (arm A) or the reverse (arm B). None of the trial patients had been given prior DNA-damaging chemotherapy. The samples were obtained from melanoma patients enrolled in CheckMate 064, an open-label, randomized phase II trial testing sequential checkpoint blockade. Tumor TCR sequencing used genomic DNA from formalin-fixed paraffin-embedded (FFPE) tissue samples. TCRbeta CDR3 regions were immunosequenced from genomic DNA with the immunoSEQ Assay. Before high-throughput sequencing, genomic DNA was amplified using bias-controlled multiplex PCR. On the study's bioinformatics: To quantify the absolute abundance of each unique TCRbeta CDR3 region, the sequences were collapsed and filtered. Clonality, defined as 1 minus Pielou's evenness, was calculated using only productive rearrangements. To compute tumor T-cell fraction, TCRbeta template counts were normalized to usable DNA, with usable DNA estimated from several housekeeping genes. A previously published method was used to identify clones whose frequencies were significantly greater in on-treatment samples than in baseline samples. Held by TCRdb, this immuneACCESS table contains in-frame sequences only and omits some clones. Under half of the omission traces to an unresolved V gene where checked; the cause of the rest is unknown. The V and J calls and clone size come from that table; D and trimming were worked out from the DNA. In this sample the table shows roughly 3,000 clones, less than 20% of which occur a single time. Together, the top ten hold approximately 14% of the sample.

Taken from cysteine to phenylalanine, the CDR3 has 14 residues. Only the CDR3 DNA stays, 42 bases, in frame from base 1. As encoded in the germline V gene, CDR1 is SGHRS while CDR2 is YFSETQ. From V the trimming removes 4 bases and from J it removes 3 bases, while the gene matches leave 5 bases of the junction unaccounted for. The chain is encoded by TRBV5-1 joined to TRBJ2-7; 9 nucleotides in the junction match TRBD1. This TCR derives from a human donor with melanoma. This specimen was tumor tissue (inferred from file names), taken from a patient given nivolumab and ipilimumab in sequence. Here is the DNA: TGCGCCAGCAGCGCCGGGACAGGGCACTACGAGCAGTACTTC. Its protein is CASSAGTGHYEQYF.